This paragraph covers one TCR beta chain sequence. This sample is part of a study of blood T cell repertoires in COVID-19. This CDR3 has 15 amino acids. Germline V gives CDR1 SGHTA, CDR2 FQGNSA. Trimming stripped 1 base from V and 5 bases from J, with 11 bases between. Sequencing used immunoSEQ multiplex PCR; TCRdb keeps in-frame clones, though not all of them. The sample consists of around 340,000 clones, less than 90% of them appearing once. This sequence originates from a woman in her sixties with COVID-19, enrolled during active disease. The sample consisted of peripheral blood. This chain links TRBV7-2 with TRBJ1-4; a possible D gene is TRBD1 (6 bases). CDR3 residues: CASSLVGTLNEKLFF. The CDR3 DNA follows: TGTGCCAGCAGCTTAGTCGGGACACTGAATGAAAAACTGTTTTTT.